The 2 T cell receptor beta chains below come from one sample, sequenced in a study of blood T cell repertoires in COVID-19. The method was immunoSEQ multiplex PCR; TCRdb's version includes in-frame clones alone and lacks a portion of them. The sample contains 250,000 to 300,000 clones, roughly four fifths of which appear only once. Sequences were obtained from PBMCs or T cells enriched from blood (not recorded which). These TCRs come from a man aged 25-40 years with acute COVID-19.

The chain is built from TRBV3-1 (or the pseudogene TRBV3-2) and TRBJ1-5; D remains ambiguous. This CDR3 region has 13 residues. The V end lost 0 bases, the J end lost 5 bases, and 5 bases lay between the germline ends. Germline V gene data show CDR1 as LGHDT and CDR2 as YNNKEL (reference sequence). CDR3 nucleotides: TGTGCCAGCAGCCAAGAGTCCGATCAGCCCCAGCATTTT. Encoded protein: CASSQESDQPQHF.

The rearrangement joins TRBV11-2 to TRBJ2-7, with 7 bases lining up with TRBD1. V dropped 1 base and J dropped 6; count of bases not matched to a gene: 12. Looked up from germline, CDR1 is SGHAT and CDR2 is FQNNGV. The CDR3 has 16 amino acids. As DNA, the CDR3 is TGTGCCAGCAGCTTAGGGGATTTGAGGGGGCGCGCCGAGCAGTACGTC. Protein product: CASSLGDLRGRAEQYV.